The 14 T cell receptor beta chains reported below all come from one sample, sequenced in a study of CD8+ T cells in alopecia areata. Extraction and reverse transcription of RNA yielded cDNA as the sequencing template. Some clones are missing from TCRdb's copy, which holds only in-frame ones; the method was immunoSEQ multiplex PCR. The table lists 150,000 or so clones, approximately 45% of them singletons, with around 6.8% in the top ten. Source material: CD4+ T cells sorted from blood. These receptors all stem from a human donor with alopecia areata.

This sequence joins TRBV27 and TRBJ2-7; TRBD2 aligns across 8 bases. The CDR3 sequence is 19 residues long. Germline loops: CDR1 MNHEY, CDR2 SMNVEV (reference sequence). J gave up 3 bases and V 6 bases, and 22 bases lay outside the gene matches. The CDR3 loop is CASSRDGTGTSGPHYEQYF. CDR3 in DNA: TGTGCCAGCAGCCGGGACGGAACAGGGACTAGTGGGCCCCACTACGAGCAGTACTTC.

The rearrangement uses TRBV2 and TRBJ2-6; 7 positions match TRBD1. This CDR3 comprises 17 residues. With 6 bases clipped from V and 2 bases from J, the junction kept 10 bases outside the gene matches. CDR1 and CDR2 (germline): SNHLY, FYNNEI. The CDR3, as DNA: TGTGCCAGCAGCAAGCTGACAGGGTCCGCTGGGGCCAACGTCCTGACTTTC. This translates into CASSKLTGSAGANVLTF. Complete variable domain (other parts from reference TRBV2 and TRBJ2-6): EPEVTQTPSHQVTQMGQEVILRCVPISNHLYFYWYRQILGQKVEFLVSFYNNEISEKSEIFDDQFSVERPDGSNFTLKIRSTKLEDSAMYFCASSKLTGSAGANVLTFGAGSRLTVL.

This clone was counted only a few times. V usage is TRBV29-1 and J usage is TRBJ2-3; 11 bases map to TRBD2. Per germline, CDR1 SQVTM and CDR2 ANQGSEA. V dropped 1 base and J dropped 3; count of bases not matched to a gene: 3. The CDR3 length is 15 residues. The CDR3, as DNA: TGCAGCGTTGAAGTAGCGGGAGGGGGGACAGATACGCAGTATTTT. It codes for CSVEVAGGGTDTQYF.

The chain is built from TRBV19 and TRBJ1-2; 9 nucleotides agree with TRBD1. The germline V gene encodes CDR1 LNHDA and CDR2 SQIVND (reference sequence). The length of the CDR3 is 15 residues. Trimming cost V 7 bases and J 4 bases; bases outside gene matches: 10. CDR3 residues: CASTDPTGGTYGYTF. The CDR3 bases are TGTGCCAGTACCGATCCTACAGGGGGCACCTATGGCTACACCTTC.

The chain has TRBV5-1 and TRBJ1-1; perhaps TRBD1 as D (6 bases). The CDR3 has 15 residues. V dropped 4 bases and J dropped 0 bases, with 13 bases sitting between them. Germline CDR1 is SGHRS and CDR2 is YFSETQ. This chain's CDR3 is CASSLHGQMNTEAFF. CDR3 bases: TGCGCCAGCAGCCTGCATGGACAGATGAACACTGAAGCTTTCTTT.

The table lists this clone with a few counts. The CDR3 nucleotides are TGCAGCGGGGGGACTAGCGGGGCTAGCAATACGCAGTATTTT. Residues: CSGGTSGASNTQYF. This chain joins TRBV29-1 and TRBJ2-3; TRBD2 matches 13 bases. This CDR3 has 14 residues. V shed 7 bases, J shed 7 bases, and the junction held 8 bases outside the gene matches. Germline V gene data show CDR1 as SQVTM and CDR2 as ANQGSEA.

The chain uses TRBV10-3 and TRBJ1-2; D gene uncertain. The germline V gene has CDR1 ENHRY and CDR2 SYGVKD. Between the trimmed V and J ends, which lost 7 bases and 5 bases, there was a span of 14 bases. This CDR3 contains 13 residues. The CDR3 DNA follows: TGTGCCATCAATACAGCCAGAGATTATGGCTACACCTTC. Translated, it gives CAINTARDYGYTF.

V is TRBV30 and J is TRBJ1-3; no definite D call. Trimming removed 2 bases at V and 7 bases at J, with 9 bases between. CDR3 size: 12 residues. Germline V gene lookup returns CDR1 GTSNPN and CDR2 SVGIG (reference sequence). The CDR3 sequence: CAWSPADNTIYF. The CDR3 DNA reads TGTGCCTGGAGTCCGGCCGACAACACCATATATTTT.

This rearrangement joins TRBV28 to TRBJ2-1; no definite D call. CDR1 is MDHEN and CDR2 is SYDVKM in the germline V gene. The CDR3 sequence is 16 residues long. V was clipped by 2 bases and J by 0 bases, with 11 bases between them. The CDR3 bases are TGTGCCAGCAGTTTAGTCTATAGGACCTCCTACAATGAGCAGTTCTTC. It encodes CASSLVYRTSYNEQFF.

CDR3 loop: CASTDRWFGAFF. Written as DNA, the CDR3 is TGTGCCAGCACCGATCGATGGTTCGGAGCTTTCTTT. The V call is TRBV6-5, the J call TRBJ1-1; no clear D. The CDR3 contains 12 residues. The germline gives CDR1 MNHEY, CDR2 SVGAGI. V was cut by 7 bases and J by 10 bases, with 16 bases left in between.

The chain links TRBV7-9 to TRBJ2-5; D unresolved. Germline loops: CDR1 SEHNR, CDR2 FQNEAQ (reference sequence). Trimming removed 0 bases from V and 5 bases from J, with 13 bases in between. CDR3 length: 15 residues. CDR3 DNA: TGTGCCAGCAGCTTAGCGACGCCAGAGACTGAGACCCAGTACTTC. Protein product: CASSLATPETETQYF.

This sequence joins TRBV7-8 and TRBJ1-1; no clear D gene. The germline CDR1 and CDR2 sequences are SGHVS and FQNEAQ. Between the trimmed V and J ends, which lost 1 base and 9 bases, there was a span of 12 bases. The CDR3 totals 13 residues. The CDR3 region is CASSLDIPTKAFF. The CDR3 nucleotides are TGTGCCAGCAGCTTAGATATCCCAACTAAAGCTTTCTTT.

The chain combines TRBV6-6 with TRBJ2-5, with D tentatively TRBD1 (5 bases). The length of the CDR3 is 13 residues. Germline loops: CDR1 MNHNY, CDR2 SVGAGI (reference sequence). V lost 6 bases and J 3 bases, leaving 11 bases between the germline ends. The CDR3 here is CASSAGQKETQYF. The CDR3 bases are TGTGCCAGCAGCGCAGGACAAAAAGAGACCCAGTACTTC.

J is TRBJ2-5 and V is TRBV5-7; TRBD2 is a possible D gene (5 bases). TRBV5-7 falls under the ORF class, with uncertain function. Trimming stripped 2 bases from V and 1 base from J, with 6 bases between. CDR3 length: 13 amino acids. The CDR3 DNA reads TGTGCCAGCAGCTTCCGGGGCCAAGAGACCCAGTACTTC. It specifies CASSFRGQETQYF.